Presented here are 24 T cell receptor beta chains from one specimen sequenced in a study of blood T cell repertoires in COVID-19. The assay was immunoSEQ multiplex PCR, and TCRdb's table has in-frame clones only and misses some. The sample records about 140,000 clones, about four fifths being singletons. The sample was PBMCs or T cells enriched from blood (not recorded which). These receptors were obtained from a woman in her late teens or twenties who had been exposed to COVID-19.

V usage is TRBV11-2 and J usage is TRBJ1-5; 12 nucleotides match TRBD1. The CDR3 runs 15 residues. Germline CDR1 and CDR2: SGHAT and FQNNGV. With V trimmed by 5 bases and J by 7 bases, 6 bases remained unmatched. The CDR3: CASSIGTGGPQPQHF. The CDR3 nucleotides are TGTGCCAGCAGCATCGGGACAGGGGGCCCACAGCCCCAGCATTTT.

The chain joins TRBV6-1 to TRBJ1-1, with D possibly matching TRBD1 (5 bases). Germline V gene lookup returns CDR1 MNHNS and CDR2 SASEGT. With 4 bases removed from V and 4 bases from J, the gap between germline ends came to 13 bases. The length of the CDR3 is 14 residues. The CDR3 sequence is CASSVARETTEAFF. The CDR3 DNA is TGTGCCAGCAGTGTAGCCAGGGAAACCACTGAAGCTTTCTTT.

This clone was detected only once. One junction end disagrees with the germline gene, perhaps due to a read error. This chain joins TRBV12-3 or TRBV12-4 and TRBJ1-1; perhaps TRBD1 as D (5 bases). The CDR3 loop spans 13 amino acids. CDR3 in DNA: TGTGCCAGCAGTTTAGATACCGGGAGGGACGTCCTCTTT. This translates into CASSLDTGRDVLF.

The chain is built from TRBV12-3 or TRBV12-4 and TRBJ1-4; D uncertain. V gave up 5 bases and J gave up 7 bases, with 5 bases separating them. The CDR3 is 11 residues long. The CDR3 DNA reads as TGTGCCAGCAGTCTCGGTGAAAAACTGTTTTTT. Its protein is CASSLGEKLFF.

This chain links TRBV9 with TRBJ2-1; D not resolved. V was trimmed by 4 bases and J by 0 bases, leaving 11 bases between them. The CDR3 length is 15 residues. Germline V lookup: CDR1 SGDLS, CDR2 YYNGEE. The CDR3 spells CASSLTLSSYNEQFF. The DNA of the CDR3 is TGTGCCAGCAGCTTAACGTTGAGCTCCTACAATGAGCAGTTCTTC.

The chain recombines TRBV5-1 with TRBJ2-2; 8 bases fit TRBD1. Unmatched junction bases numbered 2, after V lost 4 bases and J lost 6 bases. The CDR3 length is 13 residues. Germline CDR1 is SGHRS and CDR2 is YFSETQ. CDR3 in amino acids: CASSETGAGELFF. CDR3 sequence (DNA): TGCGCCAGCAGCGAGACAGGGGCCGGGGAGCTGTTTTTT.

V gene TRBV7-3 combines with J gene TRBJ1-1; 9 nucleotides line up with TRBD1. The CDR3 spans 15 residues. The V gene's germline CDR1 is SGHTA and CDR2 FQGTGA. J was trimmed by 3 bases and V by 2 bases; bases with no gene match: 4. Here the CDR3 reads CASSLGGTGYTEAFF. The CDR3 DNA is TGTGCCAGCAGCTTAGGGGGGACAGGGTACACTGAAGCTTTCTTT.

There are a few counts of this clone. V is TRBV29-1 and J is TRBJ1-1; the D is unclear. CDR1 and CDR2 (germline): SQVTM, ANQGSEA. This CDR3 has 13 residues. V was shortened by 4 bases and J by 0 bases, with 9 bases between the two germline ends. The CDR3 bases are TGCAGCGTTGGCTTACAGATGAACACTGAAGCTTTCTTT. This sequence encodes CSVGLQMNTEAFF.

The chain carries TRBV20-1 and TRBJ1-2; tentatively, D is TRBD1 (5 bases). Per germline, CDR1 DFQATT and CDR2 SNEGSKA (reference sequence). CDR3 length equals 11 residues. The chain's CDR3 is CRAPRAGGYTF. In DNA form, the CDR3 reads TGCAGAGCTCCCCGGGCAGGGGGCTACACCTTC.

This clone was seen a few times. This chain links TRBV11-2 with TRBJ1-2, with TRBD1 identical over 11 bases. Germline CDR1 is SGHAT and CDR2 is FQNNGV. The CDR3 spans 15 residues. Trimming at V came to 6 bases and at J to 6 bases, leaving 9 bases not matched to a gene. The CDR3 loop is CASRINRDRGNGYTF. CDR3 nucleotides: TGTGCCAGCAGGATTAACCGGGACAGGGGGAATGGCTACACCTTC.

The V and J genes are TRBV3-1 (or the pseudogene TRBV3-2) and TRBJ2-5, with TRBD1 matching over 10 bases. Germline CDR1 reads LGHDT; CDR2 reads YNNKEL (reference sequence). The V and J ends lost 4 bases and 4 bases, in that order; junction bases with no gene match: 9. The CDR3 contains 16 residues. CDR3 bases: TGTGCCAGCAGCCCGAAGGGGACAGGGGCCAGAGAGACCCAGTACTTC. It codes for CASSPKGTGARETQYF.

The sample holds a few counts of this clone. V and J are TRBV7-2 and TRBJ2-7; 8 bases fit TRBD2. This CDR3 is built from 16 residues. The germline CDR1 and CDR2 sequences are SGHTA and FQGNSA. Trimming removed 3 bases from V and 0 bases from J; junction bases left unmatched: 7. The CDR3 DNA reads as TGTGCCAGCAGCTTGTTTCTAGCGGGTTACTCCTACGAGCAGTACTTC. Protein product: CASSLFLAGYSYEQYF.

The V gene is TRBV29-1, the J gene TRBJ1-1; D remains unclear. The CDR3 spans 13 residues. Germline CDR1 reads SQVTM; CDR2 reads ANQGSEA. V lost 5 bases to trimming and J lost 0 bases, with 10 bases between them. This chain's CDR3 is CSVCRQVNTEAFF. The CDR3, as DNA: TGCAGCGTTTGTAGGCAGGTGAACACTGAAGCTTTCTTT.

The genes are TRBV3-1 (or the pseudogene TRBV3-2) and TRBJ2-7; 8 positions match TRBD1. J gave up 7 bases and V 6 bases, and 8 bases lay outside the gene matches. Germline CDR1 reads LGHDT; CDR2 reads YNNKEL (reference sequence). The CDR3 length is 13 residues. The CDR3 spells CASSYRGLGEQYF. The CDR3 bases are TGTGCCAGCAGTTACAGGGGGTTGGGGGAGCAGTACTTC.

The chain combines TRBV12-3 or TRBV12-4 with TRBJ1-2; 8 nucleotides line up with TRBD1. The CDR3 consists of 13 residues. V dropped 3 bases and J dropped 5; count of bases not matched to a gene: 2. DNA of the CDR3: TGTGCCAGCAGTTTGGACAGGGTTTATGGCTACACCTTC. Its translation is CASSLDRVYGYTF.

This clone was detected many times. The rearrangement links TRBV6-6 to TRBJ2-7; 13 bases align to TRBD2. V shed 4 bases, J shed 2 bases, and the junction held 2 bases outside the gene matches. The CDR3 covers 15 residues. CDR1 and CDR2 (germline): MNHNY, SVGAGI (reference sequence). CDR3 in DNA: TGTGCCAGCAGTTCCGGGACTAGCGGGACCTACGAGCAGTACTTC. It encodes CASSSGTSGTYEQYF.

This clone occurred a few times. The V call is TRBV5-1, the J call TRBJ1-3; tentative D call: TRBD1 (6 bases). V was shortened by 4 bases and J by 1 base, with 9 bases between the two germline ends. The CDR3 extends over 14 amino acids. In germline, CDR1 is SGHRS, CDR2 YFSETQ. DNA for the CDR3: TGCGCCAGCAGCCCAGGACAGTCTGGAAACACCATATATTTT. This sequence encodes CASSPGQSGNTIYF.

The V and J genes are TRBV30 and TRBJ2-3, with TRBD2 matching 8 bases. Losses at the gene ends were 4 bases for V and 4 bases for J; bases not matched to a gene: 7. Per the germline V gene, CDR1 is GTSNPN and CDR2 is SVGIG (reference sequence). The CDR3 loop spans 14 amino acids. In DNA, the CDR3 is TGTGCCTGGACCGGAAGCGGGAGTTCAGATACGCAGTATTTT. Protein product: CAWTGSGSSDTQYF.

This clone was recorded once. V is TRBV6-5 and J is TRBJ1-2; D may be TRBD1 (6 bases). V was pared by 10 bases and J by 4 bases, with 13 bases between. The CDR3 runs to 12 residues. Germline V lookup: CDR1 MNHEY, CDR2 SVGAGI. The CDR3 sequence is CATLGGGYGYTF. Written as DNA, the CDR3 is TGTGCCACCTTGGGAGGGGGCTATGGCTACACCTTC.

The chain employs TRBV18 and TRBJ2-5; D not resolved. Germline V CDR1 and CDR2: KGHSH, LQKENI. This CDR3 has 13 residues. V was clipped by 4 bases and J by 1 base, with 7 bases between them. The CDR3 DNA sequence: TGTGCCAGCTCACGCGATATCCAAGAGACCCAGTACTTC. Translation gives CASSRDIQETQYF.

This chain connects TRBV9 to TRBJ2-7; 8 bases line up with TRBD1. V was clipped by 0 bases and J by 5 bases; unmatched bases: 10. The CDR3 extends over 16 amino acids. Germline CDR1 and CDR2: SGDLS and YYNGEE. The CDR3 DNA is TGTGCCAGCAGCGTAGATTCTCGGACAGGGTTAAACGAGCAGTACTTC. It translates to CASSVDSRTGLNEQYF.

This clone has just a few counts. The V and J genes are TRBV7-2 and TRBJ1-4; D call uncertain. V lost 1 base to trimming and J lost 10 bases, with 13 bases between them. Germline CDR1 SGHTA, CDR2 FQGNSA. This CDR3 spans 14 amino acids. This CDR3 is CASSLGPTEGKLFF. In DNA, the CDR3 is TGTGCCAGCAGCTTAGGCCCCACCGAGGGAAAACTGTTTTTT.

The chain uses TRBV7-9 and TRBJ1-2, with a weak D call TRBD1 (5 bases). Trimming removed 5 bases from V and 4 bases from J, with 14 bases in between. There are 14 residues in the CDR3. The germline CDR1 and CDR2 sequences are SEHNR and FQNEAQ (reference sequence). Here the CDR3 reads CASSPGNRVYGYTF. The CDR3 DNA sequence: TGTGCCAGCAGCCCAGGGAATCGGGTCTATGGCTACACCTTC.

This chain uses TRBV4-2 with TRBJ2-3; 12 positions match TRBD2. Germline CDR1 LGHNA, CDR2 YNFKEQ. The trim removed 0 bases at V and 2 bases at J, leaving 6 bases unmatched. This CDR3 is built from 18 residues. DNA for the CDR3: TGTGCCAGCAGCCAAGATCGGGCTAGCGGGAGGGACACAGATACGCAGTATTTT. Translated: CASSQDRASGRDTDTQYF.